Each of the 15 T cell receptor beta chains below was sequenced from the same sample in a study of CD8 T cells in ankylosing spondylitis. TCRdb recomputed calls from the 5' RACE reads with MiXCR, one row per CDR3 protein. Of just over 300,000 distinct CDR3 sequences listed, less than 25% are singletons. Source material: blood, either unsorted or a sorted T cell fraction (not recorded which). All receptors come from a female donor with ankylosing spondylitis or in good health (not recorded which).

This clonotype has just a few counts. V and J are TRBV20-1 and TRBJ2-1; D is possibly TRBD2 (6 bases). Germline V gene sequence: CDR1 DFQATT, CDR2 SNEGSKA (reference sequence). The V gene lost 5 bases and the J gene lost 5 bases, with 19 bases spanning the gap. The CDR3 sequence is 15 residues long. The CDR3, as DNA: TGCAGTGCTGCCGGGGGAAGATGGCGTAACAATGAGCAGTTCTTC. This sequence encodes CSAAGGRWRNNEQFF.

The chain combines TRBV27 with TRBJ1-1; a weak D match, TRBD1 (6 bases). V was clipped by 5 bases and J by 0 bases, with 10 bases between them. The CDR3 spans 14 residues. CDR1 MNHEY and CDR2 SMNVEV come from the germline V gene (reference sequence). DNA for the CDR3: TGTGCCAGCAGTCGCAGGGGATTGAACACTGAAGCTTTCTTT. Protein sequence: CASSRRGLNTEAFF.

The DNA of the CDR3 is TGTGCCAGCAGCTTAAAGAGGGGATTGGCAGCTTTCTTT. Protein sequence: CASSLKRGLAAFF. This sequence joins TRBV11-1 and TRBJ1-1; tentatively, D is TRBD1 (5 bases). This CDR3 region has 13 residues. With 2 bases removed from V and 10 bases from J, the gap between germline ends came to 14 bases. CDR1 and CDR2 from the germline V gene are SGHAT and FQDESV (reference sequence).

This clonotype was seen a handful of times. This chain uses TRBV20-1 with TRBJ2-1; D is possibly TRBD1 or TRBD2 (6 bases each). This CDR3 contains 15 residues. The germline CDR1 and CDR2 sequences are DFQATT and SNEGSKA (reference sequence). Deletions cut 6 bases from V and 6 bases from J, with 21 bases between. For the CDR3, the DNA is TGCAGTGCCTTTTCAAGGGCGGGACACAGCAATGAGCAGTTCTTC. This translates into CSAFSRAGHSNEQFF.

This clonotype occurred many times. The V and J genes are TRBV10-3 and TRBJ2-3; TRBD2 matches at 9 bases. Germline V gene sequence: CDR1 ENHRY, CDR2 SYGVKD. The CDR3 runs to 15 residues. V shed 4 bases, J shed 2 bases, and the junction held 4 bases outside the gene matches. CDR3 sequence (DNA): TGTGCCATCAGTGCAGCGGGAGGACCCACAGATACGCAGTATTTT. Protein product: CAISAAGGPTDTQYF.

This clonotype was seen a few times. The chain recombines TRBV6-1 with TRBJ1-3; D call uncertain. Germline assignment: CDR1 MNHNS and CDR2 SASEGT. The CDR3 sequence is 15 residues long. V lost 6 bases and J 3 bases, leaving 15 bases between the germline ends. The CDR3 loop reads CASSRPNRGGNTIYF. In DNA form, the CDR3 reads TGTGCCAGCAGCCGCCCGAACCGGGGTGGAAACACCATATATTTT.

This clonotype was seen a few times. The rearrangement links TRBV10-3 to TRBJ2-1; tentatively, D is TRBD1 (5 bases). Germline V gene lookup returns CDR1 ENHRY and CDR2 SYGVKD. The length of the CDR3 is 13 residues. Deletions cut 7 bases from V and 6 bases from J, with 13 bases between. The CDR3 nucleotides read TGTGCCATCACAGGACAAGCAGGCAATGAGCAGTTCTTC. Residues: CAITGQAGNEQFF.

This clonotype was seen a handful of times. The rearrangement joins TRBV11-2 to TRBJ2-1; 7 nucleotides line up with TRBD2. The CDR3 is 15 residues long. The V and J ends lost 6 bases and 1 base, in that order; junction bases with no gene match: 6. The V gene's germline CDR1 is SGHAT and CDR2 FQNNGV. CDR3 coding DNA: TGTGCCAGCAGGTTCCCCGGGAGGTCCTACAATGAGCAGTTCTTC. The encoded protein is CASRFPGRSYNEQFF. Full variable domain (outside the CDR3, taken from reference TRBV11-2 and TRBJ2-1): EAGVAQSPRYKIIEKRQSVAFWCNPISGHATLYWYQQILGQGPKLLIQFQNNGVVDDSQLPKDRFSAERLKGVDSTLKIQPAKLEDSAVYLCASRFPGRSYNEQFFGPGTRLTVL.

This clonotype was counted a few times. V usage is TRBV7-9 and J usage is TRBJ1-4; D gene unclear. V lost 2 bases to trimming and J lost 0 bases, with 7 bases between them. CDR1 and CDR2 from the germline V gene are SEHNR and FQNEAQ (reference sequence). The CDR3 contains 15 residues. Written as DNA, the CDR3 is TGTGCCAGCAGCTTAAATGTCGCAACTAATGAAAAACTGTTTTTT. This sequence encodes CASSLNVATNEKLFF.

The chain carries TRBV7-9 and TRBJ2-5; TRBD1 agrees at 8 bases. The V gene's germline CDR1 is SEHNR and CDR2 FQNEAQ (reference sequence). Trimming cost V 4 bases and J 2 bases; bases outside gene matches: 12. This CDR3 spans 17 amino acids. The CDR3 DNA sequence: TGTGCCAGCAGCTCGGCGTATGGGACAGGAGATCAAGAGACCCAGTACTTC. As protein: CASSSAYGTGDQETQYF.

J is TRBJ2-7 and V is TRBV20-1; D may be TRBD1 (5 bases). The V and J ends lost 2 bases and 4 bases respectively, with 12 bases between them. From germline, CDR1 is DFQATT and CDR2 SNEGSKA (reference sequence). The CDR3 loop spans 13 amino acids. The CDR3 spells CSARFRTPYEQYF. DNA for the CDR3: TGCAGTGCTAGATTTAGGACACCTTACGAGCAGTACTTC.

This clonotype has only a few counts. The V call is TRBV6-5, the J call TRBJ2-7; TRBD2 agrees at 10 bases. Germline lookup yields CDR1 MNHEY and CDR2 SVGAGI. This CDR3 is built from 15 residues. J gave up 4 bases and V 2 bases, and 5 bases lay outside the gene matches. The CDR3 region is CASSYLAGVEYEQYF. In DNA form, the CDR3 reads TGTGCCAGCAGTTACCTAGCGGGAGTAGAGTACGAGCAGTACTTC.

The J gene is TRBJ2-7, the V gene TRBV19, with TRBD2 identical over 10 bases. CDR1 LNHDA and CDR2 SQIVND come from the germline V gene (reference sequence). With V trimmed by 5 bases and J by 4 bases, 14 bases remained unmatched. This CDR3 spans 17 amino acids. The CDR3 nucleotides read TGTGCCAGTAGTGCCCAGATTTCTAGCGGGAGTCGGTACGAGCAGTACTTC. Protein sequence: CASSAQISSGSRYEQYF. The whole variable domain, filled in from reference TRBV19 and TRBJ2-7, reads DGGITQSPKYLFRKEGQNVTLSCEQNLNHDAMYWYRQDPGQGLRLIYYSQIVNDFQKGDIAEGYSVSREKKESFPLTVTSAQKNPTAFYLCASSAQISSGSRYEQYFGPGTRLTVT.

The rearrangement uses TRBV4-1 and TRBJ1-1, with D unresolved. V was pared by 4 bases and J by 2 bases, with 11 bases between. The CDR3 length is 14 residues. Germline V CDR1 and CDR2: MGHRA, YSYEKL. CDR3: CASSREAGNTEAFF. CDR3 nucleotide sequence: TGCGCCAGCAGCCGCGAGGCGGGTAACACTGAAGCTTTCTTT.

The chain uses TRBV20-1 and TRBJ1-2; maybe TRBD1 (5 bases). This CDR3 is built from 12 residues. CDR1 is DFQATT, CDR2 SNEGSKA, per germline (reference sequence). Trimming took 3 bases from V and 4 from J, leaving 9 bases between them. The CDR3 sequence: CSASGTSYGYTF. CDR3 nucleotide sequence: TGCAGTGCTAGCGGGACGAGCTATGGCTACACCTTC.